Detailed here is one T cell receptor beta chain. Which antigen it targets is not known. Within one base of it there is no much larger clone, and no base qualities were kept. The data originate from a study of blood T cell repertoires in COVID-19 (dated by TCRdb to 2019 to 2021). Regarding the complete study: Samples from collaborators originated in the United States, Italy and Spain and spanned both the acute and convalescent phases of COVID-19. The prospective study material was composed of cDNA or gDNA derived from T cells, B-cell-depleted T cells, or PBMCs. The dataset comprised deeply sampled blood TCRbeta repertoires from subjects exposed to, actively infected with, or recovered from COVID-19. The repertoires were released in a freely available public database intended as a resource for research on the immune response to SARS-CoV-2. Samples were obtained from the ongoing ImmuneRACE study (first 160 participants) and from 1,254 subjects provided by 6 global collaborators. Sample metadata almost always included a de-identified subject ID, COVID-19 status, age in years and sex. HLA class I and class II types, where available, came from metadata supplied by the sample provider rather than from assay-based typing. Study-wide conclusions, independent of this receptor: Clinical and demographic metadata were provided uncurated, with the amount varying by source and participant.

The CDR3, cysteine through phenylalanine, is 18 amino acids long. Only the CDR3 DNA is retained, 54 bases long and in frame from the first base. Trimming accounts for 5 bases at V and 0 bases at J, while the number of junction bases matched to no gene is 5. The germline V gene (reference sequence) sets CDR1 to PRHDT and CDR2 to FYEKMQ. TCRbeta CDR3 regions were amplified from genomic DNA using the immunoSEQ Assay, a bias-controlled multiplex PCR. Per the authors' processing: The number of nucleated cells in each sample was estimated by amplification of reference gene primers within the assay. To quantify the absolute abundance of each unique TCRbeta CDR3 rearrangement, sequence reads were collapsed and filtered. For each sample, productive Simpson clonality was calculated as the square root of Simpson's diversity index over productive rearrangements. The table was pulled from immuneACCESS by TCRdb, which kept in-frame rearrangements only. Such tables lose some clones; where checked, under half of the loss comes from unresolved V genes, and the rest has no known cause. Clone size and V and J calls were adopted from that table, with D and trimming inferred from the DNA. Here the sample has about 220,000 clones; more than 80% occur a single time. The ten most abundant clones make up 3% to 4.5% of the sample.

Enrolling through a virtual design, the prospective study's participants ranged in age from about 18 to 89 years and lived across about two dozen United States geographic areas. In the prospective study, participants were assigned to cohorts based on the clinical history participants reported in a screening survey and a study questionnaire. Mobile phlebotomists in the prospective study collected whole blood, serum and a nasopharyngeal or oropharyngeal swab from every participant. Additional blood draws and questionnaires over an approximately two-month period could optionally be provided by prospective study participants. Blood samples from the prospective study were shipped frozen or at room temperature prior to DNA extraction.

The sequence is built from TRBV13 and TRBJ2-3, and 16 bases in between align with TRBD2. Sequenced material: PBMCs or T cells enriched from blood (not recorded which). The clonotype comes from a woman between 40 and 50 years old with acute COVID-19. The CDR3 corresponds to CASSTGTSGGVSTDTQYF. The bases read TGTGCCAGCAGCACAGGGACTAGCGGGGGGGTTAGCACAGATACGCAGTATTTT.